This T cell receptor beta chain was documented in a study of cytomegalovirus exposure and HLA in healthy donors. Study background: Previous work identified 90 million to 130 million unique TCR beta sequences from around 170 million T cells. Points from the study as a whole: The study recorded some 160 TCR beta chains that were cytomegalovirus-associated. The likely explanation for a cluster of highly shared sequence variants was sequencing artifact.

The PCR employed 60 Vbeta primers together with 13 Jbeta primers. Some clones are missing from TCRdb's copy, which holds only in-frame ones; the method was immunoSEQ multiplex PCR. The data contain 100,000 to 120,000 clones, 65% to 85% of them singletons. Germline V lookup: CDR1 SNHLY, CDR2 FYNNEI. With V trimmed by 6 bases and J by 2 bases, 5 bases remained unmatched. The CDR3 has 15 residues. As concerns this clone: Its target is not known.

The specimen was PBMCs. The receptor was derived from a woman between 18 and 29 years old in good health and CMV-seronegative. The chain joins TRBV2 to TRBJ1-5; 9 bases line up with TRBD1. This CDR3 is CASRLQGAGNQPQHF. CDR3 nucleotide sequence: TGTGCCAGCAGATTACAGGGGGCTGGCAATCAGCCCCAGCATTTT.